This T cell receptor (beta chain) derives from a study of blood T cell repertoires in COVID-19 (TCRdb year 2020). Regarding the study in general: Collaborator samples came from the United States, Italy and Spain and covered acute and convalescent phases of COVID-19. The material from the prospective study consisted of cDNA or gDNA derived from T cells, B-cell-depleted T cells, or PBMCs. Subjects who had been exposed to COVID-19, were actively infected with it, or had recovered from it provided the deeply sampled blood TCRbeta repertoires that made up the dataset. The repertoires were released in a freely available public database intended as a resource for research on the immune response to SARS-CoV-2. Samples were obtained from the ongoing ImmuneRACE study (first 160 participants) and from 950 to 1,500 subjects provided by 6 global collaborators. A de-identified subject ID, COVID-19 status, age in years and sex were almost always included in the sample metadata. Where available, HLA class I and class II types were obtained from metadata supplied by the sample provider rather than from assay-based typing. What the study reported, not specific to this receptor: The quantity of clinical and demographic metadata differed by source and by participant and was supplied without curation.

In Seattle, one collaborating source enrolled patients while the infection was active and tracked those patients longitudinally over the course of disease. The collaborating institutions used their own protocols to collect whole blood in K2EDTA tubes. For TCRbeta analysis, collaborators shipped samples in one of three forms: frozen whole blood, isolated PBMCs, or DNA extracted from either of those sample types. Including the terminal cysteine and phenylalanine, the CDR3 comprises 16 residues. The kept DNA is CDR3 alone, 48 bases in frame from the first base. The germline V gene gives CDR1 as SGHDT and CDR2 as YYEEEE. V has 0 bases trimmed and J has 3 bases trimmed; junction bases matching no gene number 6. In this sample, this clone turned up once. The specificity of this receptor is unknown. There are no base qualities to consult, and no much larger clone falls within one base. TCRbeta CDR3 regions were amplified from genomic DNA by means of the immunoSEQ Assay, a bias-controlled multiplex PCR. The published analysis was carried out like this. The number of nucleated cells in each sample was estimated by amplification of reference gene primers within the assay. To quantify the absolute abundance of each unique TCRbeta CDR3 rearrangement, sequence reads were collapsed and filtered. For each sample, productive Simpson clonality was calculated by taking the square root of Simpson's diversity index across productive rearrangements. Drawn from immuneACCESS, this table holds only the in-frame rearrangements with V and J called that TCRdb kept. Clones are partly lost; checked studies trace under half to an unresolved V gene and leave the rest unexplained. That table furnishes V, J and clone size, whereas the DNA furnished D and trimming. This sample gives around 400,000 clones in total; over 75% of them show up just once. The ten largest clones represent less than 11% of the sample.

The chain is assembled from TRBV5-6 and TRBJ2-1; 7 central bases correspond to TRBD2. This TCR derives from a woman younger than 45 with COVID-19, enrolled during active disease. Sequences were obtained from peripheral blood. CDR3 reads: CASSLVGGSLYNEQFF. The DNA sequence follows: TGTGCCAGCAGCTTGGTCGGCGGGAGTCTCTACAATGAGCAGTTCTTC.